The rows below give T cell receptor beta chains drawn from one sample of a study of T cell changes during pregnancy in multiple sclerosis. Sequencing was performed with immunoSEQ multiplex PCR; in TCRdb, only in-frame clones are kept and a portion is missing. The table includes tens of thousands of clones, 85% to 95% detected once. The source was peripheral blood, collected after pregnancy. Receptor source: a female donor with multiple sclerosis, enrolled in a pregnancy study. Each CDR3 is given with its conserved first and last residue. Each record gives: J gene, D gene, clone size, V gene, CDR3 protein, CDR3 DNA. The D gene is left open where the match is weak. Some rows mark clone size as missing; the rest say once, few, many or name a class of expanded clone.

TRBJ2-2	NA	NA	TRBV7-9	CASSLSGAYTGELFF	TGTGCCAGCAGCTTAAGTGGGGCCTACACCGGGGAGCTGTTTTTT
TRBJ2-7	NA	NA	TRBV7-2	CASSSASSGESYEQYF	TGTGCCAGCAGCTCCGCCTCATCGGGGGAGTCCTACGAGCAGTACTTC
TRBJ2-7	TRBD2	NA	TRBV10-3	CAISVSGWGGSYEQYF	TGTGCCATCAGTGTTTCGGGGTGGGGGGGCTCCTACGAGCAGTACTTC
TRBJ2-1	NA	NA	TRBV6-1	CASSVTGSYNEQFF	TGTGCCAGCAGTGTAACAGGTTCCTACAATGAGCAGTTCTTC
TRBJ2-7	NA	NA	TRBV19	CASSADRSYEQYF	TGTGCCAGTAGTGCTGACAGGTCCTACGAGCAGTACTTC
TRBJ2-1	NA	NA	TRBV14	CASSQDPLGEASYNEQFF	TGTGCCAGCAGCCAAGATCCTTTGGGGGAGGCCTCCTACAATGAGCAGTTCTTC
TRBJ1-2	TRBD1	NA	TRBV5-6	CASSPGQGANGYTF	TGTGCCAGCAGTCCGGGACAGGGGGCGAATGGCTACACCTTC
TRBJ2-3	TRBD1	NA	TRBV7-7	CASSSGGDTQYF	TGTGCCAGCAGCTCAGGGGGAGATACGCAGTATTTT
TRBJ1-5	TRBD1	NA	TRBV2	CASADRDSNQPQHF	TGTGCCAGCGCGGACAGGGATAGCAATCAGCCCCAGCATTTT
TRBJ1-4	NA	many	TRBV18	CASSPNRDRGTYATNEKLFF	TGTGCCAGCTCACCAAACAGGGACCGTGGAACTTATGCAACTAATGAAAAACTGTTTTTT
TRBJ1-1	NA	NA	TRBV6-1	CASSQRGGNTEAFF	TGTGCCAGCAGCCAAAGGGGCGGGAACACTGAAGCTTTCTTT
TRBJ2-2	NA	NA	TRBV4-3	CASSQGQLHTGELFF	TGCGCCAGCAGCCAAGGACAGCTCCACACCGGGGAGCTGTTTTTT
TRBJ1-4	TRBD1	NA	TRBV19	CASRHRGQGSNEKLFF	TGTGCCAGTAGACATAGGGGACAGGGGTCTAATGAAAAACTGTTTTTT
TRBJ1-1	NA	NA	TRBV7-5	CVRSLGRRGYTEAFF	TGTGTCAGAAGCTTAGGCAGACGGGGTTATACTGAAGCTTTCTTT
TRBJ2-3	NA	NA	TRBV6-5	CASSYSRGLSTDTQYF	TGTGCCAGCAGTTACTCGCGGGGACTGAGCACAGATACGCAGTATTTT
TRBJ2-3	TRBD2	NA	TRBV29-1	CSVTTSGGAVDTQYF	TGCAGCGTTACGACTAGCGGGGGGGCCGTAGATACGCAGTATTTT
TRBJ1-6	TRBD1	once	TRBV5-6	CASSLPGGSYNSPLHF	TGTGCCAGCAGCTTACCAGGGGGCTCCTATAATTCACCCCTCCACTTT
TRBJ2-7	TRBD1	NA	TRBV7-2	CASSPGTGVERQYF	TGTGCCAGCAGCCCCGGGACAGGGGTTGAGAGGCAGTACTTC
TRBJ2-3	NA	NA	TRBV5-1	CASSLARGADTQYF	TGCGCCAGCAGCTTGGCCAGGGGGGCAGATACGCAGTATTTT
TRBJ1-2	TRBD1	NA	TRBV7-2	CASSSPGTGNGYTF	TGTGCCAGCAGCTCCCCCGGGACAGGGAATGGCTACACCTTC
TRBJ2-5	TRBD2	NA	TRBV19	CASSIPSGSYTETQYF	TGTGCCAGTAGTATTCCGAGCGGGAGCTATACGGAGACCCAGTACTTC
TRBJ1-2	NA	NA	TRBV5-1	CASSLELTYGYTF	TGCGCCAGCAGCTTGGAACTCACCTATGGCTACACCTTC
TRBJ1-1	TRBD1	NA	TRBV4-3	CASSQQDRVGTEAFF	TGCGCCAGCAGCCAACAGGACAGGGTAGGCACTGAAGCTTTCTTT
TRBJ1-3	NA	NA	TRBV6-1	CASSDNGGGGNTIYF	TGTGCCAGCAGTGACAATGGGGGGGGTGGAAACACCATATATTTT
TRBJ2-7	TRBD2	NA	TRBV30	CAWSVGGSSYEQYF	TGTGCCTGGAGTGTAGGCGGGAGTTCCTACGAGCAGTACTTC
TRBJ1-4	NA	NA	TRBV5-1	CASSLSATNEKLFF	TGCGCCAGCAGCTTATCCGCAACTAATGAAAAACTGTTTTTT
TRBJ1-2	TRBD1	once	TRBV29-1	CSTPGQGSGYTF	TGCAGCACTCCGGGACAGGGAAGTGGCTACACCTTC
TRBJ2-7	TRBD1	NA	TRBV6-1	CASSPGLDRVYEQYF	TGTGCCAGCAGTCCCGGGTTGGACAGGGTCTACGAGCAGTACTTC
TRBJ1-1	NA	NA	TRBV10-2	CASSDQGIMTEAFF	TGCGCCAGCAGTGATCAGGGGATTATGACTGAAGCTTTCTTT
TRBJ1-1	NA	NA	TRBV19	CASSIGGGRFMNTEAFF	TGTGCCAGTAGTATAGGGGGGGGCCGTTTCATGAACACTGAAGCTTTCTTT
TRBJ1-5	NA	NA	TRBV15	CATSRDLSNRVYSNQPQHF	TGTGCCACCAGCAGAGATCTTAGTAACAGAGTCTATAGCAATCAGCCCCAGCATTTT
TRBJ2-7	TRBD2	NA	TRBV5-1	CASSSGLAGEPENF	TGCGCCAGCAGCTCCGGACTAGCGGGAGAGCCGGAAAACTTC
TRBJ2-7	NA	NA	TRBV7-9	CASSPDLRGEQYF	TGTGCCAGCAGCCCAGACCTCCGGGGGGAGCAGTACTTC
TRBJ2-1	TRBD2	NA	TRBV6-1	CASSGGGNYNEQFF	TGTGCCAGCAGTGGGGGGGGGAACTACAATGAGCAGTTCTTC
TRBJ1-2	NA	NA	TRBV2	CASSVAGKSNYGYTF	TGTGCCAGCAGTGTGGCGGGGAAATCTAACTATGGCTACACCTTC
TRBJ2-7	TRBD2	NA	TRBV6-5	CASSYSGTSGSYEQYF	TGTGCCAGCAGTTACTCAGGGACTAGCGGTTCCTACGAGCAGTACTTC
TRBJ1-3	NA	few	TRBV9	CASSLRLGDSGNTIYF	TGTGCCAGCAGCTTACGGCTGGGAGACTCTGGAAACACCATATATTTT
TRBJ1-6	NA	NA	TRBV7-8	CASSPYGTSNSPLHF	TGTGCCAGCAGCCCCTATGGGACATCAAATTCACCCCTCCACTTT
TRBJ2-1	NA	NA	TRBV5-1	CASSILVSNEQFF	TGCGCCAGCAGCATCCTAGTATCCAATGAGCAGTTCTTC
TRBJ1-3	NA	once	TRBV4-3	CASSHPQGHSGNTIYF	TGCGCCAGCAGCCATCCCCAGGGCCACTCTGGAAACACCATATATTTT
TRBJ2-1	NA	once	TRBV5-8	CASSTQYNEQFF	TGTGCCAGCAGCACACAGTACAATGAGCAGTTCTTC
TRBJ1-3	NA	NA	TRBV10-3	CAISEVGLWAGGTIYF	TGTGCCATCAGTGAGGTCGGCTTATGGGCCGGAGGCACCATATATTTT
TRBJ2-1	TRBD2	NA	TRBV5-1	CASSFSGSSYNEQFF	TGCGCCAGCAGCTTTAGCGGGAGCTCCTACAATGAGCAGTTCTTC